The next 25 T cell receptor beta chains were all read from a single sample in a study. Each CDR3 protein gets one entry after TCRdb re-called the 5' RACE reads with MiXCR. The sample lists around 52,000 distinct CDR3 sequences, roughly 28% occurring once. The sequencing sample was made of tumor-infiltrating memory CD4+ T cells sorted from the breast tumor. Subset given: memory CD4+ T cells, CD4+CD45RO+CD25-. These receptor sequences come from a female donor with breast cancer.

The V gene is TRBV20-1, the J gene TRBJ1-5, with D perhaps matching TRBD1 (6 bases). Germline CDR1 DFQATT, CDR2 SNEGSKA (reference sequence). V lost 3 bases to trimming and J lost 8 bases, with 17 bases between them. This CDR3 region has 14 residues. The CDR3 loop is CSASSGAVRKPQHF. The CDR3 region has the DNA TGCAGTGCTAGTTCGGGGGCAGTTAGAAAGCCCCAGCATTTT.

This clonotype has just a few counts. The chain uses TRBV4-1 and TRBJ1-1; perhaps TRBD1 as D (6 bases). The length of the CDR3 is 16 residues. The germline CDR1 and CDR2 sequences are MGHRA and YSYEKL. V dropped 4 bases and J dropped 2 bases, with 17 bases sitting between them. CDR3 bases: TGCGCCAGCAGCCCGCAACCCGGGACAACTAACACTGAAGCTTTCTTT. This encodes CASSPQPGTTNTEAFF.

Only a few counts were recorded for this clonotype. V is TRBV5-1 and J is TRBJ1-1; TRBD1 is a possible D gene (5 bases). This CDR3 comprises 15 residues. Germline V gene lookup returns CDR1 SGHRS and CDR2 YFSETQ. Trimming left V 1 base short and J 4 bases short, with 14 bases between. In DNA form, the CDR3 reads TGCGCCAGCAGCTTGCAAAGAGGAGGGGCCACTGAAGCTTTCTTT. Translation: CASSLQRGGATEAFF.

The gene calls are TRBV9 and TRBJ1-1; possible D gene TRBD1, 5 bases. V lost 0 bases to trimming and J lost 6 bases, with 12 bases between them. The CDR3 consists of 14 residues. Germline CDR1 and CDR2: SGDLS and YYNGEE. This CDR3 reads CASSVATGRAEAFF. The CDR3 region has the DNA TGTGCCAGCAGCGTAGCTACGGGGCGCGCTGAAGCTTTCTTT.

The rearrangement uses TRBV7-2 and TRBJ2-3; no definite D call. This CDR3 is 12 amino acids long. Trimming pared 6 bases from V and 0 bases from J, leaving 4 bases between. Germline V gene lookup returns CDR1 SGHTA and CDR2 FQGNSA. DNA of the CDR3: TGTGCCAGCAGGCCTAGCACAGATACGCAGTATTTT. Encoded protein: CASRPSTDTQYF.

A few counts support this clonotype. The chain combines TRBV6-1 with TRBJ1-5; D perhaps matches TRBD1 (6 bases). V was shortened by 6 bases and J by 6 bases, with 12 bases between the two germline ends. The CDR3 length is 13 residues. Germline lookup yields CDR1 MNHNS and CDR2 SASEGT. This CDR3 is CASSVGQPQPQHF. The CDR3 DNA is TGTGCCAGCAGCGTAGGACAGCCTCAGCCCCAGCATTTT.

The chain employs TRBV2 and TRBJ2-1; 7 bases line up with TRBD2. This CDR3 contains 12 residues. Germline V gene sequence: CDR1 SNHLY, CDR2 FYNNEI. Losses at the gene ends were 4 bases for V and 10 bases for J; bases not matched to a gene: 4. The chain's CDR3 is CASSVREREQFF. CDR3 nucleotide sequence: TGTGCCAGCAGTGTGCGGGAGCGCGAGCAGTTCTTC.

This clonotype has only a few counts. The chain uses TRBV7-2 and TRBJ2-7, with 13 bases matching TRBD2. Trimming at V came to 6 bases and at J to 0 bases, leaving 5 bases not matched to a gene. Germline CDR1 SGHTA, CDR2 FQGNSA. The CDR3 covers 16 residues. CDR3 sequence (DNA): TGTGCCAGCAGACCTACTAGCGGGGGGGGCTCCTACGAGCAGTACTTC. It is translated as CASRPTSGGGSYEQYF.

J is TRBJ1-1 and V is TRBV12-3 or TRBV12-4; D uncertain. V lost 1 base to trimming and J lost 1 base, with 7 bases between them. The CDR3 contains 14 residues. CDR3 sequence reads: CASSLGLSNTEAFF. For the CDR3, the DNA is TGTGCCAGCAGTTTAGGGCTCTCGAACACTGAAGCTTTCTTT.

This clonotype was found a few times. This chain connects TRBV5-1 to TRBJ2-1; weak D call: TRBD2 (6 bases). Between the trimmed V and J ends, which lost 3 bases and 8 bases, there was a span of 12 bases. The germline CDR1 and CDR2 sequences are SGHRS and YFSETQ. CDR3 size: 13 residues. DNA of the CDR3: TGCGCCAGCAGCTCCGGGAGTGGGGATGAGCAGTTCTTC. Amino acids: CASSSGSGDEQFF.

This rearrangement joins TRBV5-1 to TRBJ2-3; D gene ambiguous. The CDR3 is 15 amino acids. V was trimmed by 0 bases and J by 4 bases, leaving 12 bases between them. Germline CDR1 is SGHRS and CDR2 is YFSETQ. The CDR3 DNA sequence: TGCGCCAGCAGCTTGGTTCTAGACGCTGCAGATACGCAGTATTTT. It specifies CASSLVLDAADTQYF.

The chain joins TRBV12-3 or TRBV12-4 to TRBJ2-5, with 14 bases identical to TRBD2. This CDR3 comprises 15 residues. V gave up 6 bases and J gave up 7 bases; unmatched junction bases: 7. The CDR3 spells CASSPGLAGAGTQYF. CDR3 nucleotide sequence: TGTGCCAGCAGCCCGGGACTAGCGGGAGCCGGGACCCAGTACTTC.

This clonotype was counted a few times. V usage is TRBV20-1 and J usage is TRBJ1-4; a weak D match, TRBD1 (5 bases). The CDR3 is made up of 14 amino acids. V lost 4 bases and J 8 bases, leaving 17 bases between the germline ends. Germline V gene lookup returns CDR1 DFQATT and CDR2 SNEGSKA (reference sequence). The CDR3 region has the DNA TGCAGTGCTACCCATACAGGAGAAGGAGAAAAACTGTTTTTT. This gives the protein CSATHTGEGEKLFF.

This clonotype was detected a few times. V and J are TRBV5-1 and TRBJ2-5; 10 nucleotides agree with TRBD1. The CDR3 loop spans 14 amino acids. The J segment lost 3 bases and the V segment lost 4 bases, leaving 3 bases of the junction unmatched. Germline-derived CDR1 and CDR2 are SGHRS and YFSETQ. The CDR3 sequence: CASSPGTGEETQYF. DNA of the CDR3: TGCGCCAGCAGCCCCGGGACAGGGGAAGAGACCCAGTACTTC.

This clonotype was observed at least ten times. The chain carries TRBV5-1 and TRBJ1-4, with TRBD1 as a possible D gene (5 bases). The ends were cut back, 1 base at V and 8 bases at J, with 12 bases in the middle. Germline lookup yields CDR1 SGHRS and CDR2 YFSETQ. The CDR3 extends over 14 amino acids. In DNA form, the CDR3 reads TGCGCCAGCAGCTTGCTGGGCAGGGAAGAAAAACTGTTTTTT. This encodes CASSLLGREEKLFF.

This clonotype came up many times. The chain combines TRBV7-2 with TRBJ2-3, with a tentative D call TRBD1 (5 bases). This CDR3 has 14 amino acids. Germline loops: CDR1 SGHTA, CDR2 FQGNSA. The V end was cut by 1 base, the J end by 2 bases, with 7 bases between. The CDR3 region has the DNA TGTGCCAGCAGCTTAGAAGGGGTCACAGATACGCAGTATTTT. Amino acid sequence: CASSLEGVTDTQYF.

With respect to this clonotype: The junction differs from germline at one of its ends, possibly a read error. The V call is TRBV20-1, the J call TRBJ2-7, with TRBD2 matching over 10 bases. Germline loops: CDR1 DFQATT, CDR2 SNEGSKA (reference sequence). The CDR3 totals 13 residues. The CDR3 is CSALSSGRGEQSF. In nucleotides, the CDR3 is TGCAGTGCTCTATCTAGCGGGAGAGGCGAGCAGTCCTTC.

This sequence joins TRBV4-3 and TRBJ1-2; D is unresolved. In germline, CDR1 is LGHNA, CDR2 YSLEER. Trimming removed 0 bases from V and 4 bases from J, with 12 bases in between. The CDR3 is 15 residues long. CDR3 in DNA: TGCGCCAGCAGCCAAGATGGCTTTCCAGGCTATGGCTACACCTTC. Its translation: CASSQDGFPGYGYTF.

This clonotype has only a few counts. This rearrangement joins TRBV6-2 or TRBV6-3 to TRBJ1-2; possibly TRBD1 for D (6 bases). The CDR3 extends over 13 amino acids. Trimming removed 0 bases from V and 8 bases from J, with 10 bases in between. Germline V gene sequence: CDR1 MNHEY, CDR2 SVGEGT. The CDR3 loop is CASSYSTGWGYTF. The CDR3 bases are TGTGCCAGCAGTTACTCGACAGGATGGGGCTACACCTTC.

The V call is TRBV7-2, the J call TRBJ2-3; no clear D gene. CDR1 SGHTA and CDR2 FQGNSA come from the germline V gene. The ends were cut back, 4 bases at V and 0 bases at J, with 5 bases in the middle. There are 13 residues in the CDR3. The CDR3 DNA is TGTGCCAGCAGCTCGTGGAGCACAGATACGCAGTATTTT. It yields the protein CASSSWSTDTQYF.

The chain employs TRBV6-5 and TRBJ1-1, with 9 positions matching TRBD1. Germline lookup yields CDR1 MNHEY and CDR2 SVGAGI. CDR3 length: 13 amino acids. With V trimmed by 10 bases and J by 4 bases, 7 bases remained unmatched. CDR3: CANTDRGVTEAFF. CDR3 sequence (DNA): TGTGCCAACACCGACAGGGGGGTCACTGAAGCTTTCTTT.

This clonotype was observed a few times. V usage is TRBV7-9 and J usage is TRBJ2-5; D gene uncertain. CDR3 length equals 14 residues. The V gene's germline CDR1 is SEHNR and CDR2 FQNEAQ (reference sequence). Trimming removed 2 bases at V and 5 bases at J, with 12 bases between. Written as DNA, the CDR3 is TGTGCCAGCAGCTTATCGCTGGACGGGGAGACCCAGTACTTC. Its translation: CASSLSLDGETQYF. The variable domain in full, with the rest retrieved from reference TRBV7-9 and TRBJ2-5, is DTGVSQNPRHKITKRGQNVTFRCDPISEHNRLYWYRQTLGQGPEFLTYFQNEAQLEKSRLLSDRFSAERPKGSFSTLEIQRTEQGDSAMYLCASSLSLDGETQYFGPGTRLLVL.

The chain links TRBV6-1 to TRBJ2-1; D uncertain. In germline, CDR1 is MNHNS, CDR2 SASEGT. V was trimmed by 10 bases and J by 1 base, leaving 14 bases between them. The CDR3 is made up of 14 amino acids. CDR3 nucleotides: TGTGCCATCCAAAGAAGATCTTCCTACAATGAGCAGTTCTTC. It encodes CAIQRRSSYNEQFF.

This chain joins TRBV4-2 and TRBJ2-1, with 8 bases identical to TRBD1. Trimming cost V 3 bases and J 3 bases; bases outside gene matches: 7. The germline gives CDR1 LGHNA, CDR2 YNFKEQ. This CDR3 spans 16 amino acids. CDR3 region: CASSHNDRGNYNEQFF. The DNA of the CDR3 is TGTGCCAGCAGCCATAACGACAGGGGTAACTACAATGAGCAGTTCTTC.

The chain is built from TRBV6-5 and TRBJ1-6, with TRBD1 as a possible D gene (5 bases). The CDR3 totals 13 residues. Germline V CDR1 and CDR2: MNHEY, SVGAGI. V gave up 6 bases and J gave up 9 bases, with 12 bases separating them. The CDR3 here is CASRGERTSPLHF. For the CDR3, the DNA is TGTGCCAGCAGGGGGGAGAGGACTTCACCCCTCCACTTT.